This T cell receptor (beta chain) comes out of a study of blood T cells in healthy people across ages. This clonotype has more than one count but fewer than ten. Its antigen is currently unknown. A sample-barcoded 5' primer and a J-beta primer mix were used in a second PCR of about 7 to 11 cycles. Every sample gave at least 3 million paired-end reads containing CDR3. TCRdb independently ran MiXCR on the 5' RACE reads; one entry per CDR3 protein. The data hold over 1,300,000 distinct CDR3 sequences, with 45% to 70% observed a single time. General observations from the study: TCR beta diversity, measured per million T cells, fell in a roughly linear way with age.

Healthy Caucasians from Russia aged about 6 to 95 served as donors. Investigators took roughly 10 milliliters of peripheral blood from every donor. The CDR3 runs 14 residues. V dropped 6 bases and J dropped 3 bases, with 15 bases sitting between them. The clonotype was recovered from a man between 18 and 35 years old in good health. The sample comprised blood. This sequence joins TRBV12-3 or TRBV12-4 and TRBJ2-7; tentatively, D is TRBD2 (5 bases). CDR3 amino acids: CASRRKGGSYEQYF. The CDR3 bases are TGTGCCAGCAGACGAAAAGGTGGGAGCTACGAGCAGTACTTC.